The T cell receptor beta chain under discussion was sequenced for a study of blood T cell repertoires in COVID-19. About the study: The origin of the acute and convalescent COVID-19 samples was the United States, Italy and Spain. PBMCs, B-cell-depleted T cells, or T cells were the source of the cDNA or gDNA that made up the material.

Original processing methods: It was from reference gene primer amplification that nucleated cell counts were estimated. Sequencing used immunoSEQ multiplex PCR; TCRdb keeps in-frame clones, though not all of them. V and J calls and clone size are as listed in that table; D and trimming were resolved from the DNA. The profile shows 260,000 or so clones, approximately 80% of them singletons. This clone was observed a handful of times. With 1 base removed from V and 10 bases from J, the gap between germline ends came to 15 bases. CDR1 SGHDT and CDR2 YYEEEE come from the germline V gene. The CDR3 loop spans 14 amino acids.

J is TRBJ1-5 and V is TRBV5-6; the D is unclear. The sample consisted of peripheral blood. This sequence was found in a woman in her sixties or seventies with acute or convalescent COVID-19. CDR3 in amino acids: CASSLYLTRSPQHF. The DNA of the CDR3 is TGTGCCAGCAGCTTGTATCTGACGAGGTCACCCCAGCATTTT.